The 10 T cell receptor beta chains presented below share a single source sample, sequenced in a study of Graves' ophthalmopathy and Graves' hyperthyroidism. For repertoire sequencing, the TCR beta CDR3 regions were amplified from RNA transcripts. The first-round RT-PCR employed HTBI primers together with the Qiagen OneStep RT-PCR kit. A multiplex PCR was then performed as the second round. TCRdb re-called the multiplex PCR reads with MiXCR, one entry per CDR3 protein. The sample records about 400,000 distinct CDR3 sequences, about 21% being singletons. The sequenced sample consisted of peripheral blood. The receptors come from a woman in her late teens or twenties with stable Graves' hyperthyroidism.

V is TRBV6-2 or TRBV6-3 and J is TRBJ1-1; D not certain. Trimming removed 5 bases from V and 11 bases from J, with 15 bases in between. From germline, CDR1 is MNHEY and CDR2 SVGEGT. CDR3 length: 12 amino acids. CDR3 residues: CASSHGVDGAFF. The CDR3 DNA reads TGTGCCAGCAGTCATGGCGTAGACGGCGCTTTCTTT.

V and J are TRBV11-2 and TRBJ1-5, with 7 bases fitting TRBD1. After removal of 5 bases from V and 5 bases from J, the junction contained 12 bases not matched to a gene. The germline CDR1 and CDR2 sequences are SGHAT and FQNNGV. The length of the CDR3 is 16 residues. As DNA, the CDR3 is TGTGCCAGCAGCCCCCCCGGTACAGGGGCATATCAGCCCCAGCATTTT. Amino acid sequence: CASSPPGTGAYQPQHF.

This clonotype was picked up many times. The chain carries TRBV5-1 and TRBJ1-1; 8 nucleotides align to TRBD1. V shed 4 bases and J 5 bases; nucleotides not matched to a gene: 7. CDR1 is SGHRS, CDR2 YFSETQ, per germline. This CDR3 comprises 14 residues. The CDR3 DNA sequence: TGCGCCAGCAGCCGGACAGGGCGGGGAACTGAAGCTTTCTTT. Protein sequence: CASSRTGRGTEAFF.

This clonotype has just a few counts. This chain joins TRBV28 and TRBJ2-3; 10 nucleotides match TRBD2. The CDR3 is made up of 17 amino acids. J was trimmed by 0 bases and V by 2 bases; bases with no gene match: 5. Looked up from germline, CDR1 is MDHEN and CDR2 is SYDVKM. CDR3 residues: CASSLISGRSSTDTQYF. DNA for the CDR3: TGTGCCAGCAGTTTAATTAGCGGGAGGTCTAGCACAGATACGCAGTATTTT. Looking up the rest from reference TRBV28 and TRBJ2-3 gives the full variable domain: DVKVTQSSRYLVKRTGEKVFLECVQDMDHENMFWYRQDPGLGLRLIYFSYDVKMKEKGDIPEGYSVSREKKERFSLILESASTNQTSMYLCASSLISGRSSTDTQYFGPGTRLTVL.

The V and J genes are TRBV6-5 and TRBJ2-2; 7 bases align to TRBD2. V dropped 2 bases and J dropped 0; count of bases not matched to a gene: 6. Germline assignment: CDR1 MNHEY and CDR2 SVGAGI. CDR3 length: 17 residues. CDR3 coding DNA: TGTGCCAGCAGTTACAGGGGACTAACGTCGAACACCGGGGAGCTGTTTTTT. This encodes CASSYRGLTSNTGELFF.

This clonotype has a count of ten or more. V and J are TRBV2 and TRBJ2-7; D is tentatively TRBD1 or TRBD2 (5 bases each). The CDR3 is made up of 14 amino acids. The V and J ends lost 7 bases and 0 bases respectively, with 13 bases between them. Germline values: CDR1 SNHLY, CDR2 FYNNEI. This CDR3 is CASMPGTFSYEQYF. DNA of the CDR3: TGTGCCAGCATGCCCGGGACGTTCTCCTACGAGCAGTACTTC. Full variable domain (outside the CDR3, taken from reference TRBV2 and TRBJ2-7): EPEVTQTPSHQVTQMGQEVILRCVPISNHLYFYWYRQILGQKVEFLVSFYNNEISEKSEIFDDQFSVERPDGSNFTLKIRSTKLEDSAMYFCASMPGTFSYEQYFGPGTRLTVT.

The rearrangement uses TRBV6-2 or TRBV6-3 and TRBJ1-5; maybe TRBD1 (6 bases). The germline V and J ends were trimmed by 6 bases and 5 bases, with 11 bases remaining between them. Germline CDR1 reads MNHEY; CDR2 reads SVGEGT. This CDR3 region has 13 residues. CDR3 bases: TGTGCCAGCAGGATGGACAGCCATCAGCCCCAGCATTTT. This gives the protein CASRMDSHQPQHF.

This clonotype was observed many times. The V call is TRBV7-8, the J call TRBJ2-2; no reliable D call. CDR1 SGHVS and CDR2 FQNEAQ come from the germline V gene. V dropped 5 bases and J dropped 3 bases, with 4 bases sitting between them. The CDR3 consists of 12 residues. CDR3 sequence: CASSRDTGELFF. The CDR3 DNA reads TGTGCCAGCAGCCGCGACACCGGGGAGCTGTTTTTT.

Many counts were recorded for this clonotype. The genes are TRBV30 and TRBJ1-1; a weak D match, TRBD1 (5 bases). CDR1 is GTSNPN, CDR2 SVGIG, per germline (reference sequence). The CDR3 contains 15 residues. V lost 2 bases and J lost 1, with 14 bases in between. The CDR3 is CAWSSPGTANTEAFF. The CDR3 region has the DNA TGTGCCTGGAGTTCGCCCGGGACGGCGAACACTGAAGCTTTCTTT.

There are many counts of this clonotype. The chain carries TRBV12-3 or TRBV12-4 and TRBJ1-1, with D perhaps TRBD1 (5 bases). The CDR3 covers 14 residues. The V and J ends lost 6 bases and 4 bases respectively, with 15 bases between them. Here the CDR3 reads CASSHGGWGTEAFF. CDR3 nucleotides: TGTGCCAGCAGCCACGGGGGGTGGGGCACTGAAGCTTTCTTT.